This T cell receptor beta chain was sequenced in a study of CD8 T cells in Susac syndrome. Sequencing of TCR beta drew on CD8+ and CD4+ T cells from blood. The germline CDR1 and CDR2 sequences are SEHNR and FQNEAQ (reference sequence). There are 17 residues in the CDR3. Trimming removed 4 bases from V and 2 bases from J, with 20 bases in between. Reverse transcription of roughly 0.45 to 1 ug RNA was performed with random hexamers. TCRdb reprocessed the immunoSEQ multiplex PCR reads via MiXCR and lists one record per CDR3 protein. The sample holds under 200,000 distinct CDR3 sequences; about 95% are singletons and the top ten take roughly 0.16%.

The chain uses TRBV7-9 and TRBJ1-2; D possibly corresponds to TRBD1 (6 bases). The sample comprised CD8+ T cells from PBMCs. The clonotype originates from a human donor with multiple sclerosis. The CDR3 DNA sequence: TGTGCCAGCAGCTGGGGCTCAGGATGGACAGACAACTATGGCTACACCTTC. Translation: CASSWGSGWTDNYGYTF.